The clone carrying this TCR beta chain was recorded many times. This same CDR3 is encoded by further DNA sequences in the sample. The treatment: oral pan-JAK inhibitor, 5-10 mg twice daily. Sequencing relied on a cDNA template that was reverse transcribed from extracted RNA. Measured with immunoSEQ multiplex PCR; TCRdb has only the in-frame clones, and not every one. The data contain a few hundred thousand clones, under 40% of them singletons. The sample comes from a study of CD8+ T cells in alopecia areata. Trimming took 2 bases from V and 4 from J, leaving 9 bases between them. The CDR3 extends over 14 amino acids. Germline V gene lookup returns CDR1 WSHSY and CDR2 SAAADI.

The TCR sequence derives from a human donor with alopecia areata. This specimen consisted of CD4+ T cells sorted from blood, obtained at approximately week 30, from a patient treated with tofacitinib. The rearrangement links TRBV10-2 to TRBJ1-5; D gene unclear. The CDR3 sequence: CASSESHSNQPQHF. Here the CDR3 DNA reads TGCGCCAGCAGTGAGAGCCACAGTAATCAGCCCCAGCATTTT.